Presented here are 29 T cell receptor beta chains from one specimen sequenced in a study of blood T cell repertoires in COVID-19. Libraries were prepared by immunoSEQ multiplex PCR; TCRdb keeps only in-frame clonotypes and omits some of them. The sample lists fewer than 150,000 clones, 75% to 85% seen once, with about 2.9% in the top ten. Sequences were obtained from peripheral blood. The origin of the receptors is a man aged 50 to 60 with acute or convalescent COVID-19.

The chain employs TRBV20-1 and TRBJ1-1, with D hard to call. V was cut by 3 bases and J by 4 bases, with 9 bases left in between. The CDR3 is made up of 12 amino acids. Germline CDR1 and CDR2: DFQATT and SNEGSKA (reference sequence). CDR3 sequence: CSASLSGTEAFF. The CDR3 nucleotides are TGCAGTGCTAGTCTAAGTGGCACTGAAGCTTTCTTT.

This clone has only a few counts. The chain joins TRBV7-3 to TRBJ1-1, with 7 bases that match TRBD1. Germline trimming cut 4 bases from V and 2 bases from J; bases unmatched to any gene: 7. This CDR3 spans 15 amino acids. Germline assignment: CDR1 SGHTA and CDR2 FQGTGA. The CDR3 reads CASSSSRDSNTEAFF. The CDR3 DNA reads as TGTGCCAGCAGCTCGTCTAGGGACAGCAACACTGAAGCTTTCTTT.

For the CDR3, the DNA is TGTGCCAGCAGCCATGGACTAGCCCCAACCTACGAGCAGTACTTC. This gives the protein CASSHGLAPTYEQYF. This chain uses TRBV7-3 with TRBJ2-7, with TRBD2 matching 8 bases. Trimming cost V 5 bases and J 2 bases; bases outside gene matches: 8. The germline gives CDR1 SGHTA, CDR2 FQGTGA. This CDR3 is 15 amino acids long.

This clone was detected only a few times. V usage is TRBV30 and J usage is TRBJ2-1, with 10 bases matching TRBD2. The J segment lost 10 bases and the V segment lost 0 bases, leaving 6 bases of the junction unmatched. This CDR3 spans 14 amino acids. In germline, CDR1 is GTSNPN, CDR2 SVGIG (reference sequence). The CDR3, as DNA: TGTGCCTGGAGTGTACTAGCGGGGCTCCAGGAGCAGTTCTTC. It is translated as CAWSVLAGLQEQFF.

This rearrangement joins TRBV2 to TRBJ1-5; tentatively, D is TRBD1 (6 bases). Trimming pared 7 bases from V and 5 bases from J, leaving 12 bases between. The CDR3 spans 13 residues. Germline V gives CDR1 SNHLY, CDR2 FYNNEI. CDR3 amino acids: CASTSRGDQPQHF. CDR3 in DNA: TGTGCCAGCACAAGCAGGGGTGATCAGCCCCAGCATTTT.

V and J are TRBV11-1 and TRBJ1-1; D gene ambiguous. Germline assignment: CDR1 SGHAT and CDR2 FQDESV (reference sequence). The V and J ends lost 1 base and 3 bases respectively, with 9 bases between them. This CDR3 spans 14 amino acids. The CDR3 loop is CASSLGGAYTEAFF. The CDR3 DNA is TGTGCCAGCAGCTTAGGAGGAGCATACACTGAAGCTTTCTTT.

The chain carries TRBV5-1 and TRBJ2-2; D might be TRBD1 (6 bases). Deletions cut 7 bases from V and 0 bases from J, with 10 bases between. CDR3 length: 14 amino acids. Looked up from germline, CDR1 is SGHRS and CDR2 is YFSETQ. The CDR3 sequence is CASLGTTNTGELFF. The DNA of the CDR3 is TGCGCCAGCCTGGGGACAACGAACACCGGGGAGCTGTTTTTT.

This clone appeared a single time. This sample also contains other DNA sequences that code for the same CDR3. The V and J genes are TRBV9 and TRBJ2-2, with D perhaps TRBD1 (5 bases). Germline CDR1 and CDR2: SGDLS and YYNGEE. CDR3 length: 15 residues. V lost 0 bases to trimming and J lost 1 base, with 7 bases between them. CDR3 amino acids: CASSVGTGNTGELFF. CDR3 nucleotides: TGTGCCAGCAGCGTAGGTACAGGGAACACCGGGGAGCTGTTTTTT.

The V call is TRBV23-1, the J call TRBJ2-2, with D possibly TRBD2 on 5 matching bases. TRBV23-1 is an open reading frame whose function is uncertain. Trimming shortened V by 0 bases and J by 4 bases, and 15 bases separated the two germline ends. This CDR3 region has 17 residues. The CDR3 sequence: CASSQSEESLVTGELFF. The CDR3 DNA reads TGCGCCAGCAGTCAATCGGAGGAAAGCCTTGTCACCGGGGAGCTGTTTTTT.

The chain recombines TRBV9 with TRBJ2-1; TRBD2 aligns across 9 bases. The length of the CDR3 is 18 residues. Germline V lookup: CDR1 SGDLS, CDR2 YYNGEE. The J segment lost 2 bases and the V segment lost 0 bases, leaving 9 bases of the junction unmatched. CDR3 sequence: CASSVEEDSGSAYNEQFF. The CDR3 DNA sequence: TGTGCCAGCAGCGTAGAGGAGGATAGCGGGAGCGCCTACAATGAGCAGTTCTTC. The full variable domain, rest sourced from reference TRBV9 and TRBJ2-1, is DSGVTQTPKHLITATGQRVTLRCSPRSGDLSVYWYQQSLDQGLQFLIQYYNGEERAKGNILERFSAQQFPDLHSELNLSSLELGDSALYFCASSVEEDSGSAYNEQFFGPGTRLTVL.

V gene TRBV11-2 combines with J gene TRBJ2-6; no clear D. CDR1 SGHAT and CDR2 FQNNGV come from the germline V gene. CDR3 length: 17 amino acids. Trimming removed 2 bases at V and 4 bases at J, with 15 bases between. The CDR3 loop is CASSLRAAKSGANVLTF. The CDR3 DNA reads as TGTGCCAGCAGCTTAAGAGCCGCTAAGTCGGGGGCCAACGTCCTGACTTTC.

The V gene is TRBV19, the J gene TRBJ1-1, with D possibly matching TRBD1 (5 bases). The length of the CDR3 is 14 residues. Trimming stripped 5 bases from V and 0 bases from J, with 10 bases between. Per the germline V gene, CDR1 is LNHDA and CDR2 is SQIVND (reference sequence). The CDR3 nucleotides read TGTGCCAGTAGTCCGGGACTTATGAACACTGAAGCTTTCTTT. Its translation: CASSPGLMNTEAFF.

The genes are TRBV11-2 and TRBJ2-3, with D perhaps TRBD1 (6 bases). Germline V lookup: CDR1 SGHAT, CDR2 FQNNGV. Trimming cost V 3 bases and J 2 bases, with 9 bases left between them. CDR3 size: 14 residues. CDR3 loop: CASSFDRYTDTQYF. CDR3 DNA: TGTGCCAGCAGCTTTGACAGGTACACAGATACGCAGTATTTT.

V usage is TRBV5-5 and J usage is TRBJ2-2; 9 bases align to TRBD1. Per the germline V gene, CDR1 is SGHKS and CDR2 is YYEKEE (reference sequence). The CDR3 is 16 amino acids. J gave up 4 bases and V 4 bases, and 8 bases lay outside the gene matches. The CDR3 region is CASSPWGQGGTGELFF. CDR3 in DNA: TGTGCCAGCAGCCCTTGGGGACAGGGTGGCACCGGGGAGCTGTTTTTT.

This sequence joins TRBV19 and TRBJ1-1, with 8 bases lining up with TRBD1. CDR3 length: 16 amino acids. The germline gives CDR1 LNHDA, CDR2 SQIVND (reference sequence). V shed 7 bases, J shed 2 bases, and the junction held 12 bases outside the gene matches. CDR3 sequence: CASIIPGTGGNTEAFF. In DNA, the CDR3 is TGTGCCAGTATCATACCCGGGACAGGTGGAAACACTGAAGCTTTCTTT.

This sequence joins TRBV6-5 and TRBJ2-7, with a weak D call TRBD2 (6 bases). Germline values: CDR1 MNHEY, CDR2 SVGAGI. V dropped 6 bases and J dropped 0 bases, with 15 bases sitting between them. The CDR3 has 15 residues. The DNA for the CDR3 is TGTGCCAGCAGGGAGGGCGCCGAACTCTCCTACGAGCAGTACTTC. Its translation: CASREGAELSYEQYF.

The chain is built from TRBV7-6 and TRBJ1-2; 7 nucleotides line up with TRBD1. This CDR3 contains 16 residues. Looked up from germline, CDR1 is SGHVS and CDR2 is FNYEAQ. The trim removed 0 bases at V and 4 bases at J, leaving 8 bases unmatched. The CDR3 loop is CASSLAPNRGSYGYTF. In DNA, the CDR3 is TGTGCCAGCAGCTTAGCACCTAACAGGGGAAGCTATGGCTACACCTTC.

CDR3 nucleotides: TGTGCCAGCTCTCTCGGACAGGGAGAGAGAAACACCATATATTTT. This sequence encodes CASSLGQGERNTIYF. The chain joins TRBV18 to TRBJ1-3; TRBD1 matches at 8 bases. CDR1 is KGHSH, CDR2 LQKENI, per germline. This CDR3 region has 15 residues. J was trimmed by 5 bases and V by 6 bases; bases with no gene match: 9.

The V and J genes are TRBV5-1 and TRBJ1-4; D perhaps matches TRBD1 (6 bases). This CDR3 is 13 amino acids long. Germline V gene sequence: CDR1 SGHRS, CDR2 YFSETQ. The germline V and J ends were trimmed by 4 bases and 8 bases, with 12 bases remaining between them. CDR3 in amino acids: CASSTPQGEKLFF. The DNA of the CDR3 is TGCGCCAGCAGCACACCCCAGGGGGAAAAACTGTTTTTT. Complete variable domain (other parts from reference TRBV5-1 and TRBJ1-4): KAGVTQTPRYLIKTRGQQVTLSCSPISGHRSVSWYQQTPGQGLQFLFEYFSETQRNKGNFPGRFSGRQFSNSRSEMNVSTLELGDSALYLCASSTPQGEKLFFGSGTQLSVL.

The chain combines TRBV11-2 with TRBJ2-4, with TRBD1 matching over 9 bases. Trimming at V came to 4 bases and at J to 2 bases, leaving 15 bases not matched to a gene. The germline gives CDR1 SGHAT, CDR2 FQNNGV. This CDR3 contains 19 residues. The CDR3 region is CASSSRNPGTGFSKNIQYF. The CDR3 DNA sequence: TGTGCCAGCAGCTCGAGGAACCCCGGGACAGGGTTTTCCAAAAACATTCAGTACTTC.

This clone came up once. V and J are TRBV19 and TRBJ1-5, with TRBD1 identical over 9 bases. CDR1 and CDR2 (germline): LNHDA, SQIVND (reference sequence). The CDR3 runs to 16 residues. V shed 0 bases, J shed 3 bases, and the junction held 3 bases outside the gene matches. The CDR3 spells CASSIEGTGNNQPQHF. The CDR3 bases are TGTGCCAGTAGTATAGAGGGGACAGGGAACAATCAGCCCCAGCATTTT.

This sequence joins TRBV2 and TRBJ1-5, with TRBD1 matching over 7 bases. V trimming: 5 bases; J trimming: 0 bases; junction bases outside the gene matches: 4. Germline CDR1 is SNHLY and CDR2 is FYNNEI. This CDR3 spans 15 amino acids. CDR3: CASSSGTASNQPQHF. The DNA for the CDR3 is TGTGCCAGCAGTTCTGGGACAGCTAGCAATCAGCCCCAGCATTTT.

The V call is TRBV10-3, the J call TRBJ1-2, with 8 bases identical to TRBD1. V lost 10 bases, J lost 4 bases, and 2 bases stayed unmatched. The CDR3 length is 11 residues. Looked up from germline, CDR1 is ENHRY and CDR2 is SYGVKD. The CDR3 protein is CATGQGYGYTF. The CDR3 nucleotides read TGTGCCACCGGACAGGGCTATGGCTACACCTTC.

This sequence joins TRBV10-1 and TRBJ2-7; 7 positions match TRBD1. CDR1 WNHNN and CDR2 SYGVQD come from the germline V gene (reference sequence). J was trimmed by 8 bases and V by 4 bases; bases with no gene match: 14. The CDR3 consists of 15 residues. The CDR3 DNA sequence: TGCGCCAGCAGTGCTTACCGGGACAGTCGGTTACAGCAGTACTTC. The encoded protein is CASSAYRDSRLQQYF.

The chain is built from TRBV5-4 and TRBJ2-7, with a weak D call TRBD1 (6 bases). V was shortened by 4 bases and J by 0 bases, with 17 bases between the two germline ends. This CDR3 contains 16 residues. Per the germline V gene, CDR1 is SGHNT and CDR2 is YYREEE (reference sequence). The CDR3 DNA is TGTGCCAGCAGCCAGGGAAGGGGGATGAGCTCCTACGAGCAGTACTTC. Its translation is CASSQGRGMSSYEQYF.

This clone appeared a single time. The chain uses TRBV12-3 or TRBV12-4 and TRBJ2-3, with a weak D call TRBD2 (6 bases). The CDR3 contains 13 residues. V lost 3 bases, J lost 4 bases, and 8 bases lay in between. Here the CDR3 reads CASSFGGSDTQYF. The CDR3 DNA reads TGTGCCAGCAGTTTCGGGGGATCAGATACGCAGTATTTT.

The chain combines TRBV10-3 with TRBJ2-5, with unresolved D. Germline CDR1 ENHRY, CDR2 SYGVKD. Trimming pared 5 bases from V and 1 base from J, leaving 8 bases between. CDR3 size: 13 residues. The CDR3 spells CAISQPGQETQYF. CDR3 nucleotides: TGTGCCATCAGTCAACCGGGCCAAGAGACCCAGTACTTC.

The genes are TRBV27 and TRBJ1-2; no reliable D call. The V and J ends lost 3 bases and 7 bases respectively, with 12 bases between them. The germline V gene encodes CDR1 MNHEY and CDR2 SMNVEV (reference sequence). The CDR3 is 13 residues long. CDR3 amino acids: CASSFRGSGGYTF. CDR3 DNA: TGTGCCAGCAGTTTTCGGGGTTCCGGTGGCTACACCTTC.

The rearrangement links TRBV9 to TRBJ1-5, with D tentatively TRBD1 (6 bases). The CDR3 extends over 13 amino acids. V lost 4 bases and J 3 bases, leaving 8 bases between the germline ends. CDR1 is SGDLS and CDR2 is YYNGEE in the germline V gene. The DNA of the CDR3 is TGTGCCAGCAGCAGGGGGATCAATCAGCCCCAGCATTTT. Protein sequence: CASSRGINQPQHF.